This entry is about one T cell receptor (beta chain). Authors' data handling: Amplifying reference gene primers gave estimates of nucleated cell counts. Sequencing used immunoSEQ multiplex PCR; TCRdb keeps in-frame clones, though not all of them. The D gene and trimming were derived from the DNA, and the V and J assignments and clone size from that table. The table shows around 260,000 clones, with around 82% occurring only once. This entry comes from a study of blood T cell repertoires in COVID-19. Seattle cases were enrolled at active infection and followed longitudinally. Between the trimmed V and J ends, which lost 3 bases and 6 bases, there was a span of 9 bases. Per germline, CDR1 SGHRS and CDR2 YFSETQ. CDR3 length: 12 residues.

This chain joins TRBV5-1 and TRBJ1-2; perhaps TRBD1 as D (6 bases). This TCR was recovered from a human donor with COVID-19, enrolled during active disease. The donor label of this sample is uncertain. The specimen was peripheral blood. In nucleotides, the CDR3 is TGCGCCAGCAGCTACCAGGGGAATGGCTACACCTTC. Its translation: CASSYQGNGYTF.